The source of this T cell receptor (beta chain) is a study of patients and donors after allogeneic stem cell transplantation (TCRdb year 2020). Compared with germline, V lacks 3 bases and J lacks 5 bases; bases without a gene match: 9. Looking up the germline V gene yields CDR1 MGHDK and CDR2 SYGVNS. The CDR3 starts with the cysteine, ends with the phenylalanine, and has 15 residues. This entry keeps only the CDR3 DNA: 45 bases, framed from base 1. Details on this clonotype: Its antigen is still unknown. Base qualities are missing; no much larger clone stands one base away.

The library was generated by RT-PCR. TCRdb shows the sequencer as NextSeq 550. TCRdb passed the public sequencing reads through fastp at Q25 and MiXCR, retaining productive beta sequences. Each record represents a unique CDR3 protein, reported with the most common genes and DNA among its rows. The sample table shows about a million distinct CDR3 sequences, and about a sixth are seen once. The ten largest clones capture around 6% of the sample. The rearrangement joined TRBV25-1 to TRBJ2-7; TRBD1 aligns with 8 central bases. Sequenced material: blood, either unsorted or a sorted T cell fraction (not recorded which). This clonotype originated in a human donor who was either an allogeneic HSCT recipient or a stem cell or donor lymphocyte infusion donor (not recorded which). It is not recorded whose cells these are; they may come from a transplant donor. The CDR3 region: CASSELNRGSHEQYF. The DNA is TGTGCCAGCAGTGAGCTTAACAGGGGGTCCCACGAGCAGTACTTC.